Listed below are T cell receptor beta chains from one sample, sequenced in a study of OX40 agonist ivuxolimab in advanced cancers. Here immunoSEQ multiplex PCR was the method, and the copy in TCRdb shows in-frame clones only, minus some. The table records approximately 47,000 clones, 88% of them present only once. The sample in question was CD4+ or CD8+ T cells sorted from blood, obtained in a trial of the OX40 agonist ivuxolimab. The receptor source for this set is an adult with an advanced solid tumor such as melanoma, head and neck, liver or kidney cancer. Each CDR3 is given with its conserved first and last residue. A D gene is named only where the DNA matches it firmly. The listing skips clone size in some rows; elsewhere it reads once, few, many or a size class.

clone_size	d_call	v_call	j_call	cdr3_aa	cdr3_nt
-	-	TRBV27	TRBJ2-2	CASSLLMHTGELFF	TGTGCCAGCAGTTTATTAATGCACACCGGGGAGCTGTTTTTT
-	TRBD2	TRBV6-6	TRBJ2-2	CASSSRRFRGAGELFF	TGTGCCAGCAGTTCCCGACGGTTTCGGGGGGCCGGGGAGCTGTTTTTT
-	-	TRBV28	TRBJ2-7	CASSSPGPSSYEQYF	TGTGCCAGCAGCTCCCCCGGGCCTAGCTCCTACGAGCAGTACTTC
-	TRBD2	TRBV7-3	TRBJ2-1	CASSSPATSGTSSYNEQFF	TGTGCCAGCAGCTCCCCGGCGACTAGCGGGACCTCCTCCTACAATGAGCAGTTCTTC
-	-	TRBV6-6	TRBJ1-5	CASSYPQHF	TGTGCTAGCAGTTACCCCCAGCATTTT
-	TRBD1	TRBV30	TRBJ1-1	CAWGLQYRGSLGTEAFF	TGTGCCTGGGGATTGCAATACAGGGGGAGTTTGGGTACTGAAGCTTTCTTT
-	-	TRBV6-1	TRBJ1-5	CASSQTDSNQPQHF	TGTGCCAGCAGCCAGACAGATAGCAATCAGCCCCAGCATTTT
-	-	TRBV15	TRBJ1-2	CATSRGGPYGYTF	TGTGCCACCAGCAGGGGGGGCCCCTATGGCTACACCTTC
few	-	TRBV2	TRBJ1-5	CASSVGQPQHF	TGTGCCAGCAGTGTTGGTCAGCCCCAGCATTTT
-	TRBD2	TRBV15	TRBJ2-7	CATSPGGEPLPYEQYF	TGTGCCACCAGTCCGGGGGGGGAACCTTTACCCTACGAGCAGTACTTC
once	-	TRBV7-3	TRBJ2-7	CASSSLTGSYEQYF	TGTGCCAGCAGCTCCCTGACAGGTTCCTACGAGCAGTACTTC
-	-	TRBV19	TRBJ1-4	CAGSRFGRPNEKLFF	TGTGCCGGATCTCGATTCGGTCGGCCGAATGAAAAACTGTTTTTT
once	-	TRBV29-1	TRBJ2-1	CSVAGARSYNEQFF	TGCAGCGTTGCAGGCGCGAGATCCTACAATGAGCAGTTCTTC
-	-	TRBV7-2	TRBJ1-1	CASSFFPQVWTEAFF	TGTGCCAGCAGCTTTTTTCCACAGGTATGGACTGAAGCTTTCTTT
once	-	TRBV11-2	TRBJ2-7	CASSLTMAGGIYEQYF	TGTGCCAGCAGCTTAACGATGGCGGGCGGGATCTACGAGCAGTACTTC
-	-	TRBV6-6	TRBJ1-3	CASSLPSGNTIYF	TGTGCCAGCAGTCTACCATCTGGAAACACCATATATTTT
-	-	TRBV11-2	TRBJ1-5	CASSLGGRGGNQPQHF	TGTGCCAGCAGCTTAGGGGGCCGGGGCGGCAATCAGCCCCAGCATTTT
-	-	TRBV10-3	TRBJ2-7	CAISDSYEQYF	TGTGCCATCAGTGATTCGTACGAGCAGTACTTC
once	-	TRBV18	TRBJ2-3	CASSSFGGRSTDTQYF	TGTGCCAGCTCATCATTTGGGGGGCGTAGCACAGATACGCAGTATTTT
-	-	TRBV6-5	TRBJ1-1	CASTKVGRPNTEAFF	TGTGCCAGCACTAAAGTTGGCAGGCCGAACACTGAAGCTTTCTTT
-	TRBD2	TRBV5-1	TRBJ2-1	CASDREGRDNEQFF	TGCGCCAGCGACCGGGAGGGGCGGGACAATGAGCAGTTCTTC
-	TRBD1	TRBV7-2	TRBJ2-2	CASRRQGNTGELFF	TGTGCCAGCAGAAGACAGGGGAACACCGGGGAGCTGTTTTTT
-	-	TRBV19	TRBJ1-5	CASSMIRGAGNQPQHF	TGTGCCAGTAGTATGATTCGGGGGGCAGGCAATCAGCCCCAGCATTTT
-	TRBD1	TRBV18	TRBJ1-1	CASSPGTGGLGTEAFF	TGTGCCAGCTCACCCGGGACAGGGGGGTTGGGCACTGAAGCTTTCTTT
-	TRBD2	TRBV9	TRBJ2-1	CASSVGTSVYNEQFF	TGTGCCAGCAGCGTAGGGACTAGCGTTTACAATGAGCAGTTCTTC
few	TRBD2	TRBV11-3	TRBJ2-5	CASSSGTSGGPETQYF	TGTGCCAGCAGCTCAGGGACTAGCGGGGGCCCCGAGACCCAGTACTTC
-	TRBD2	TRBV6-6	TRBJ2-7	CASTSSGTLHEQYF	TGTGCCAGCACCTCTAGCGGGACACTCCACGAGCAGTACTTC
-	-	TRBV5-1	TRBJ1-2	CASSLGDSPYGYTF	TGCGCCAGCAGCTTGGGCGATAGCCCCTATGGCTACACCTTC
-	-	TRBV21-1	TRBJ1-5	CASRDSGSQPQHF	TGTGCCAGCAGGGACAGTGGTTCTCAGCCCCAGCATTTT
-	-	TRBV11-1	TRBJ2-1	CASSRDSDNEQFF	TGTGCCAGCAGCCGAGACAGTGACAATGAGCAGTTCTTC
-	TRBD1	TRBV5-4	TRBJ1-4	CASRPGTGNEKLFF	TGTGCCAGCAGGCCCGGGACAGGAAATGAAAAACTGTTTTTT
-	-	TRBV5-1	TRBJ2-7	CASSLDPGYEQYF	TGCGCCAGCAGCTTGGACCCGGGTTACGAGCAGTACTTC
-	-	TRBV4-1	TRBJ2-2	CASSPRRVGTGELFF	TGCGCCAGCAGCCCTCGCCGGGTCGGGACCGGGGAGCTGTTTTTT
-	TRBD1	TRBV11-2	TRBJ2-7	CASSFNRDRGPYEQYF	TGTGCCAGCAGCTTTAACCGGGACAGAGGACCATACGAGCAGTACTTC
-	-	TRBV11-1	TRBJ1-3	CASSLRQTGNTIYF	TGTGCCAGCAGCCTAAGACAGACTGGAAACACCATATATTTT
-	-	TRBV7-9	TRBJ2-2	CASSLASGRNTGELFF	TGTGCCAGCAGCTTAGCATCGGGCAGGAACACCGGGGAGCTGTTTTTT
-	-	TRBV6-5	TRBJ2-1	CASRAGRRNEQFF	TGTGCCAGCAGGGCAGGGCGGAGAAATGAGCAGTTCTTC
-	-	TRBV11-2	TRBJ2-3	CASSPKGGRFTDTQYF	TGTGCCAGCAGCCCCAAGGGCGGTAGATTCACAGATACGCAGTATTTT
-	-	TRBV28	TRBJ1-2	CASNVAGGGGYTF	TGTGCCAGCAATGTCGCCGGGGGGGGTGGCTACACCTTC
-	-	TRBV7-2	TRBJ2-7	CASSLAHGPSYEQYF	TGTGCCAGCAGCTTAGCGCATGGCCCCTCTTACGAGCAGTACTTC
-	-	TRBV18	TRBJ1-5	CASSRLTGFNQPQHF	TGTGCCAGCTCACGGCTAACAGGGTTCAATCAGCCCCAGCATTTT
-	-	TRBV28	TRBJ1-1	CASNSAIAGTGAFF	TGTGCCAGCAACTCCGCCATCGCCGGGACGGGAGCTTTCTTT